The sequence of this T cell receptor beta chain was determined in a study of response to subunit inactivated influenza vaccine. Whole-study findings and limits: Each seasonal influenza vaccination, the authors suggested, recruits few new T cells.

In its sample, this clonotype was seen many times. Antigen: not known. This CDR3 region has 13 residues. Germline loops: CDR1 DFQATT, CDR2 SNEGSKA (reference sequence). The V end lost 3 bases, the J end lost 5 bases, and 12 bases lay between the germline ends. Via MiXCR, TCRdb re-called the RT-PCR reads, giving one row per CDR3 protein. Of 500,000 or so distinct CDR3 sequences listed, over 9.5% are singletons. The sample was PBMCs from blood, taken more than 35 days after vaccination. The receptor's source is a man in his fifties or sixties who received an inactivated influenza vaccine. This chain joins TRBV20-1 and TRBJ2-3; D unresolved. DNA for the CDR3: TGCAGTGCTAGTCTCATGAGTGTAGATACGCAGTATTTT. Amino acid sequence: CSASLMSVDTQYF.